This entry features one T cell receptor beta chain sequence. Its specificity is unknown. Only in-frame clones appear in the TCRdb table, and some are missing; sequencing was by immunoSEQ multiplex PCR. The data show about 120,000 clones, approximately 85% seen once. The data belong to a study of T cell responses to AZD1222 COVID-19 vaccine. Study results and caveats: Only a handful of AZD1222 recipients tested seropositive at baseline.

Germline CDR1 reads MNHEY; CDR2 reads SMNVEV (reference sequence). V was clipped by 3 bases and J by 7 bases, with 13 bases between them. There are 14 residues in the CDR3. Sequenced here: peripheral blood, sampled on day 0 of MenACWY control vaccination. This sequence was found in an adult in good health. The chain has TRBV27 and TRBJ1-5, with unresolved D. The CDR3 region is CASSLRGADQPQHF. The CDR3 nucleotides are TGTGCCAGCAGTTTGCGTGGAGCCGACCAGCCCCAGCATTTT.